The 8 T cell receptor beta chains given below trace back to one sample, sequenced in a study of technical replicates of blood from several donors. Here immunoSEQ multiplex PCR was the method, and the copy in TCRdb shows in-frame clones only, minus some. The data show 75,000 to 90,000 clones, with around 94% seen just once and 0.25% held by the top ten. Input material: T cells isolated from PBMCs. The receptor source for this set is a human donor in good health.

The V and J genes are TRBV7-8 and TRBJ2-3; D is perhaps TRBD1 (6 bases). From germline, CDR1 is SGHVS and CDR2 FQNEAQ. Between the trimmed V and J ends, which lost 5 bases and 5 bases, there was a span of 26 bases. CDR3 length: 18 residues. In DNA form, the CDR3 reads TGTGCCAGCAGCCAACGTTCTCAGGGGCCCCGTGGGTTAGATACGCAGTATTTT. It translates to CASSQRSQGPRGLDTQYF.

This chain connects TRBV29-1 to TRBJ2-1, with 8 bases matching TRBD1. From germline, CDR1 is SQVTM and CDR2 ANQGSEA. This CDR3 has 17 residues. After removal of 6 bases from V and 0 bases from J, the junction contained 13 bases not matched to a gene. CDR3 region: CSVQSGWTGHSYNEQFF. The CDR3 bases are TGCAGCGTCCAATCGGGATGGACAGGGCACTCCTACAATGAGCAGTTCTTC.

The gene calls are TRBV4-1 and TRBJ2-1, with D perhaps matching TRBD2 (6 bases). Trimming shortened V by 6 bases and J by 4 bases, and 19 bases separated the two germline ends. CDR1 is MGHRA and CDR2 is YSYEKL in the germline V gene. The CDR3 totals 16 residues. This chain's CDR3 is CASRYPAGTGYNEQFF. The CDR3, as DNA: TGCGCCAGCAGATACCCGGCCGGGACTGGATACAATGAGCAGTTCTTC.

The chain joins TRBV27 to TRBJ1-1; D is ambiguous. The CDR3 contains 17 residues. V dropped 4 bases and J dropped 4 bases, with 22 bases sitting between them. Germline CDR1 reads MNHEY; CDR2 reads SMNVEV (reference sequence). The CDR3 region is CASSYERWEGYSTEAFF. CDR3 nucleotide sequence: TGTGCCAGCAGTTACGAACGATGGGAGGGCTATAGCACTGAAGCTTTCTTT.

V usage is TRBV2 and J usage is TRBJ1-1; 9 bases fit TRBD1. This CDR3 is built from 16 residues. J gave up 2 bases and V 7 bases, and 11 bases lay outside the gene matches. Germline V gene sequence: CDR1 SNHLY, CDR2 FYNNEI. The CDR3 DNA sequence: TGTGCCAGCAAAGGGACAGGGACCCGAGAAAACACTGAAGCTTTCTTT. It codes for CASKGTGTRENTEAFF.

The chain uses TRBV30 and TRBJ1-3; D remains ambiguous. V lost 4 bases and J 0 bases, leaving 7 bases between the germline ends. The V gene's germline CDR1 is GTSNPN and CDR2 SVGIG (reference sequence). The CDR3 runs to 13 residues. Written as DNA, the CDR3 is TGTGCCTGGATAGGGAGCTCTGGAAACACCATATATTTT. Protein product: CAWIGSSGNTIYF.

Written as DNA, the CDR3 is TGTGCCAGCTCACCGCTCGCGGCCGGTGACACTGAAGCTTTCTTT. Encoded protein: CASSPLAAGDTEAFF. The chain carries TRBV18 and TRBJ1-1; D remains unclear. With 3 bases removed from V and 3 bases from J, the gap between germline ends came to 14 bases. This CDR3 has 15 residues. The germline V gene has CDR1 KGHSH and CDR2 LQKENI. The full variable domain, in which reference TRBV18 and TRBJ1-1 provide the parts outside the CDR3, is NAGVMQNPRHLVRRRGQEARLRCSPMKGHSHVYWYRQLPEEGLKFMVYLQKENIIDESGMPKERFSAEFPKEGPSILRIQQVVRGDSAAYFCASSPLAAGDTEAFFGQGTRLTVV.

This chain connects TRBV5-1 to TRBJ2-5; TRBD2 aligns across 7 bases. Germline CDR1 and CDR2: SGHRS and YFSETQ. V shed 4 bases and J 5 bases; nucleotides not matched to a gene: 5. The CDR3 runs to 13 residues. CDR3 in DNA: TGCGCCAGCAGCGGCGGGGGTAGTGAGACCCAGTACTTC. This translates into CASSGGGSETQYF. Filled out from reference TRBV5-1 and TRBJ2-5, the complete variable domain reads KAGVTQTPRYLIKTRGQQVTLSCSPISGHRSVSWYQQTPGQGLQFLFEYFSETQRNKGNFPGRFSGRQFSNSRSEMNVSTLELGDSALYLCASSGGGSETQYFGPGTRLLVL.